One sample yielded the 12 T cell receptor beta chains listed below, sequenced in a study of vaccination effects on CD4 cells after COVID-19. The assay was immunoSEQ multiplex PCR, and TCRdb's table has in-frame clones only and misses some. The profile covers about 45,000 clones, with around 70% appearing a single time and under 10% taken by the ten largest. These receptors are not linked to any known antigen. Cultured cells yielded isolated CD4+ T cells after 10 days. Everyone in the study got two shots of either the BNT162b2 or mRNA-1273 vaccine. Sample: CD4+ T cells from PBMCs cultured without peptide, taken after COVID-19 vaccination. These receptor sequences come from a human donor who received a COVID-19 vaccine.

The chain couples TRBV14 to TRBJ1-6; D remains unclear. V was pared by 3 bases and J by 8 bases, with 11 bases between. Looked up from germline, CDR1 is SGHDN and CDR2 is FVKESK. This CDR3 region has 14 residues. This chain's CDR3 is CASSQSPAYSPLHF. The CDR3 DNA follows: TGTGCCAGCAGCCAGTCTCCCGCTTATTCACCCCTCCACTTT.

The table lists this clone with a few counts. The chain has TRBV6-5 and TRBJ1-3; D remains ambiguous. The ends were cut back, 7 bases at V and 0 bases at J, with 10 bases in the middle. Germline lookup yields CDR1 MNHEY and CDR2 SVGAGI. This CDR3 has 14 amino acids. The CDR3 spells CASTREGSGNTIYF. The CDR3 DNA reads TGTGCCAGCACTCGAGAAGGCTCTGGAAACACCATATATTTT.

The chain recombines TRBV5-1 with TRBJ2-1; a possible D gene is TRBD1 (6 bases). This CDR3 contains 16 residues. Trimming stripped 5 bases from V and 0 bases from J, with 15 bases between. Looked up from germline, CDR1 is SGHRS and CDR2 is YFSETQ. CDR3 sequence reads: CASRQVTGISYNEQFF. The DNA of the CDR3 is TGCGCCAGCAGACAAGTCACAGGGATCTCCTACAATGAGCAGTTCTTC. Together with reference TRBV5-1 and TRBJ2-1, the CDR3 gives the full variable domain: KAGVTQTPRYLIKTRGQQVTLSCSPISGHRSVSWYQQTPGQGLQFLFEYFSETQRNKGNFPGRFSGRQFSNSRSEMNVSTLELGDSALYLCASRQVTGISYNEQFFGPGTRLTVL.

In this sample, this clone turned up a few times. J is TRBJ2-3 and V is TRBV7-9, with 10 bases that match TRBD2. Germline CDR1 is SEHNR and CDR2 is FQNEAQ (reference sequence). The J segment lost 7 bases and the V segment lost 3 bases, leaving 7 bases of the junction unmatched. This CDR3 is 15 amino acids long. The CDR3 protein is CASSFSSGRRNTQYF. CDR3 bases: TGTGCCAGCAGCTTCTCTAGCGGGAGAAGAAATACGCAGTATTTT.

This clone has just one count. V gene TRBV6-1 combines with J gene TRBJ1-2, with D perhaps matching TRBD1 (6 bases). Trimming stripped 2 bases from V and 8 bases from J, with 9 bases between. The germline V gene encodes CDR1 MNHNS and CDR2 SASEGT. CDR3 length: 12 residues. This CDR3 reads CASSEYGQGYTF. CDR3 sequence (DNA): TGTGCCAGCAGTGAATATGGACAGGGCTACACCTTC.

This clone has more than one count but fewer than ten. The V and J genes are TRBV9 and TRBJ2-2, with a possible D match to TRBD2 (5 bases). Trimming removed 0 bases from V and 1 base from J, with 10 bases in between. Germline-derived CDR1 and CDR2 are SGDLS and YYNGEE. The CDR3 covers 16 residues. CDR3 loop: CASSVGGRGNTGELFF. The CDR3, as DNA: TGTGCCAGCAGCGTAGGGGGTCGGGGGAACACCGGGGAGCTGTTTTTT.

The chain is built from TRBV18 and TRBJ2-5; 9 bases match TRBD2. Germline CDR1 and CDR2: KGHSH and LQKENI. V was pared by 8 bases and J by 5 bases, with 9 bases of the junction left unmatched. This CDR3 is 14 amino acids long. CDR3 residues: CASSERGAGETQYF. The DNA for the CDR3 is TGTGCCAGCAGCGAGCGGGGGGCCGGGGAGACCCAGTACTTC.

CDR3 sequence: CASSIAPTRTGEAFF. DNA of the CDR3: TGTGCCAGTAGTATAGCCCCCACGAGGACGGGGGAAGCTTTCTTT. The chain joins TRBV19 to TRBJ1-1; unclear D gene. Trimming took 1 base from V and 8 from J, leaving 17 bases between them. The CDR3 length is 15 residues. Germline V gene lookup returns CDR1 LNHDA and CDR2 SQIVND (reference sequence).

The chain recombines TRBV6-1 with TRBJ2-3; the D is unclear. Trimming cost V 2 bases and J 2 bases, with 11 bases left between them. Germline V gene sequence: CDR1 MNHNS, CDR2 SASEGT. The length of the CDR3 is 15 residues. CDR3: CASSESQTPTDTQYF. CDR3 DNA sequence: TGTGCCAGCAGTGAATCGCAGACGCCCACAGATACGCAGTATTTT.

The CDR3 DNA sequence: TGTGCCAGCTCCCCTGACATTGATCAGCCCCAGCATTTT. As protein: CASSPDIDQPQHF. The V and J genes are TRBV18 and TRBJ1-5, with no clear D. Germline V gene data show CDR1 as KGHSH and CDR2 as LQKENI. V was clipped by 6 bases and J by 5 bases, with 11 bases between them. The CDR3 loop spans 13 amino acids.

The chain has TRBV16 and TRBJ2-4; D perhaps matches TRBD2 (5 bases). The CDR3 runs to 15 residues. V was pared by 1 base and J by 6 bases, with 13 bases between. Germline CDR1 reads KGHSY; CDR2 reads FQNENV. The CDR3 sequence is CASSQLLGGRNIQYF. CDR3 sequence (DNA): TGTGCCAGCAGCCAATTGTTAGGAGGCCGAAACATTCAGTACTTC.

This clone was picked up one time. The rearrangement uses TRBV18 and TRBJ2-1; D gene unclear. CDR3 length: 13 amino acids. Trimming left V 2 bases short and J 4 bases short, with 6 bases between. CDR1 is KGHSH, CDR2 LQKENI, per germline. CDR3 nucleotide sequence: TGTGCCAGCTCACCATCGGAGTACAATGAGCAGTTCTTC. Translating it yields CASSPSEYNEQFF.